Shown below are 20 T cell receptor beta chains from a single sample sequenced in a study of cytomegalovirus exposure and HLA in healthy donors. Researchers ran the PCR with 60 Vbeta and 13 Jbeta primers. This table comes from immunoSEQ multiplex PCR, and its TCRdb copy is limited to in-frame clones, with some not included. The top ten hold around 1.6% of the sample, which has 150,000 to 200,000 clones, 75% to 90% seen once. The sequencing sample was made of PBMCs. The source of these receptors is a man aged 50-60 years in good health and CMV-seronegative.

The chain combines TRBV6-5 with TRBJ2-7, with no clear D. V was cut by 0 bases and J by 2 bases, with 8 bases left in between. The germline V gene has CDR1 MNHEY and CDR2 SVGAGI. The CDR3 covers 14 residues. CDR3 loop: CASSYSAATYEQYF. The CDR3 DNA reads TGTGCCAGCAGTTACTCGGCCGCAACCTACGAGCAGTACTTC.

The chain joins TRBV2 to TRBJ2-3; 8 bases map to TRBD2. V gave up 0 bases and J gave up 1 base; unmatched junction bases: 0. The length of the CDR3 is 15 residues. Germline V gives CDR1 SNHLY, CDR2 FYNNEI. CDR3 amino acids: CASSEARGGTDTQYF. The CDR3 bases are TGTGCCAGCAGTGAAGCGCGGGGGGGCACAGATACGCAGTATTTT.

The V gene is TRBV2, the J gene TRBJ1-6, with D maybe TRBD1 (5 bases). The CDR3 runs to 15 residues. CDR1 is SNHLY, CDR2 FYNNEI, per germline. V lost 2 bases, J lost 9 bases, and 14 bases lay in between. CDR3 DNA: TGTGCCAGCAGTGAACGCGCGCAGGGTCGTTCACCCCTCCACTTT. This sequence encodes CASSERAQGRSPLHF.

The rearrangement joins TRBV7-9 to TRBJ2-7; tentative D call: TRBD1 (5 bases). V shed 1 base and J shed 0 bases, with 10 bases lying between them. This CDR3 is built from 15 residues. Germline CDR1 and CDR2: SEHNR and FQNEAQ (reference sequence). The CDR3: CASSLEPGFSYEQYF. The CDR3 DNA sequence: TGTGCCAGCAGCTTAGAGCCAGGGTTCTCCTACGAGCAGTACTTC.

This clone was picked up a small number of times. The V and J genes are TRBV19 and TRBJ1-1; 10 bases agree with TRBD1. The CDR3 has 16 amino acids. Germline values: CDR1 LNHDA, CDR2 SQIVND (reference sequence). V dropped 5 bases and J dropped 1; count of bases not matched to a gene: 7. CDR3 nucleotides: TGTGCCAGTAGTCATTCGGGACAGGGGCGGAACACTGAAGCTTTCTTT. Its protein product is CASSHSGQGRNTEAFF. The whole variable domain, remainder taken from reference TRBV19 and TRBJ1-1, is DGGITQSPKYLFRKEGQNVTLSCEQNLNHDAMYWYRQDPGQGLRLIYYSQIVNDFQKGDIAEGYSVSREKKESFPLTVTSAQKNPTAFYLCASSHSGQGRNTEAFFGQGTRLTVV.

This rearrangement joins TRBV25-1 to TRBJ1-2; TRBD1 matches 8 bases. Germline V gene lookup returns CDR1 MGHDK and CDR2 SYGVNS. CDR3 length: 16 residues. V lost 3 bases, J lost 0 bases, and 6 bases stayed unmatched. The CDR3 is CASSEAGGPPNYGYTF. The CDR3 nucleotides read TGTGCCAGCAGTGAGGCAGGGGGCCCCCCTAACTATGGCTACACCTTC.

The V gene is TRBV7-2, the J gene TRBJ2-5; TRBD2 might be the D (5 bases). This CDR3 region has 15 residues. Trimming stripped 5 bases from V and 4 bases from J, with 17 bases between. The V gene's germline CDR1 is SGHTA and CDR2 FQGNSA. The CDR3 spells CASSQQSAGRETQYF. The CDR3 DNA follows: TGTGCCAGCAGCCAACAGTCGGCTGGGAGAGAGACCCAGTACTTC.

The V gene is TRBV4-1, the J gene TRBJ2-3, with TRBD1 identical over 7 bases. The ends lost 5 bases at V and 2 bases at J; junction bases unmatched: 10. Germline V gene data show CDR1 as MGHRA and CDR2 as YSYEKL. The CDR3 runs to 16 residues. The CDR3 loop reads CASSSGDRAFTDTQYF. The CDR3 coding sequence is TGCGCCAGCAGCTCCGGGGACAGAGCCTTCACAGATACGCAGTATTTT.

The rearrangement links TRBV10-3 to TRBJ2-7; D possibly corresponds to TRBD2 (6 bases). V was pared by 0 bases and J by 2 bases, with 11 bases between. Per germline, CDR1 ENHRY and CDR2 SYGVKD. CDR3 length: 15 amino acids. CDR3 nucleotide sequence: TGTGCCATCAGTGAGTCGACGGGGGACCCCTACGAGCAGTACTTC. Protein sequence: CAISESTGDPYEQYF.

The CDR3 loop is CASSLESTGLLVTQHF. The CDR3, as DNA: TGTGCCAGCAGCTTAGAATCGACAGGGCTGCTCGTGACCCAGCATTTT. The chain combines TRBV7-2 with TRBJ1-5; 7 bases agree with TRBD1. This CDR3 comprises 16 residues. Germline CDR1 and CDR2: SGHTA and FQGNSA. J gave up 11 bases and V 1 base, and 14 bases lay outside the gene matches.

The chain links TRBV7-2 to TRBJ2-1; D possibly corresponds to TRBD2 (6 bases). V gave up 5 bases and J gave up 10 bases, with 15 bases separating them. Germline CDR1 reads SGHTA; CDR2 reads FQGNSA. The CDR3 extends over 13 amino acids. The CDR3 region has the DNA TGTGCCAGCAGCCTTATAGCGGTGGGGGAGCAGTTCTTC. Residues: CASSLIAVGEQFF.

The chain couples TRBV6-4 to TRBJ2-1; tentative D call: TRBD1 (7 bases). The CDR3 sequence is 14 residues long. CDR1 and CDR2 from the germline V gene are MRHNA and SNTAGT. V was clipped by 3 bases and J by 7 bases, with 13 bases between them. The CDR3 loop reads CASSEAGGFNEQFF. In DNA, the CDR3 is TGTGCCAGCAGTGAGGCAGGGGGGTTTAATGAGCAGTTCTTC.

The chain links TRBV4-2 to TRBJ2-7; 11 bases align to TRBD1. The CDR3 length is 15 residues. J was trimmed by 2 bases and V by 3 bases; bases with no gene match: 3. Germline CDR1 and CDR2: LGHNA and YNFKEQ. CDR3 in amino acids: CASSQRTGGPYEQYF. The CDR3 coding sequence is TGTGCCAGCAGCCAGAGGACAGGGGGCCCCTACGAGCAGTACTTC.

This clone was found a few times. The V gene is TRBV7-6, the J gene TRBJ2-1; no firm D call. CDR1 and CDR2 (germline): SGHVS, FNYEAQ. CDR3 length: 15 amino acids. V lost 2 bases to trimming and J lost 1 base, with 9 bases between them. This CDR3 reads CASSLRGISYNEQFF. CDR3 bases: TGTGCCAGCAGCTTAAGAGGTATTTCCTACAATGAGCAGTTCTTC. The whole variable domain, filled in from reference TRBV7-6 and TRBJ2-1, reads GAGVSQSPRYKVTKRGQDVALRCDPISGHVSLYWYRQALGQGPEFLTYFNYEAQQDKSGLPNDRFSAERPEGSISTLTIQRTEQRDSAMYRCASSLRGISYNEQFFGPGTRLTVL.

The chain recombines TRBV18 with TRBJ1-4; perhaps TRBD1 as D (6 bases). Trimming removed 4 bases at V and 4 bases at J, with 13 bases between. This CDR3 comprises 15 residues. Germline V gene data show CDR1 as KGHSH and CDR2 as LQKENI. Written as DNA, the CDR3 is TGTGCCAGCTCACTTTTAGGACAGTTTAATGAAAAACTGTTTTTT. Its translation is CASSLLGQFNEKLFF. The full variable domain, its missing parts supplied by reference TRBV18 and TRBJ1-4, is NAGVMQNPRHLVRRRGQEARLRCSPMKGHSHVYWYRQLPEEGLKFMVYLQKENIIDESGMPKERFSAEFPKEGPSILRIQQVVRGDSAAYFCASSLLGQFNEKLFFGSGTQLSVL.

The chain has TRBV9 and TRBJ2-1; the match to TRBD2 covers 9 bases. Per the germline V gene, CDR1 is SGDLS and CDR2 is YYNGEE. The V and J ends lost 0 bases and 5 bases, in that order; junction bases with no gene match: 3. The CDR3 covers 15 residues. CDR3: CASSVVSGRNNEQFF. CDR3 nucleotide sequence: TGTGCCAGCAGCGTAGTTAGCGGGAGAAACAATGAGCAGTTCTTC.

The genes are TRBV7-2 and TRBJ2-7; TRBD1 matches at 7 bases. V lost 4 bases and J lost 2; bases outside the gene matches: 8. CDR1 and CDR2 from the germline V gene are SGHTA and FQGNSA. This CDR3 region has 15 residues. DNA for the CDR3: TGTGCCAGCAGCTCTCAGACAGGGCCCACCTACGAGCAGTACTTC. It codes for CASSSQTGPTYEQYF.

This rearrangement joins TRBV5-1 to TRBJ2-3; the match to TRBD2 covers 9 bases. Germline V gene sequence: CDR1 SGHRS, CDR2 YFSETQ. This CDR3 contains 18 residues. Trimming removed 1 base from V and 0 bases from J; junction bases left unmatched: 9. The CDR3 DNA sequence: TGCGCCAGCAGCTTGCGAGGGACTAGCTGGTATAGCACAGATACGCAGTATTTT. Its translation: CASSLRGTSWYSTDTQYF.

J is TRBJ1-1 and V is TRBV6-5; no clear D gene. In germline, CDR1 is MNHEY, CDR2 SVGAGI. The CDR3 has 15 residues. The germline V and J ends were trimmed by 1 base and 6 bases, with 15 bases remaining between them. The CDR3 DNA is TGTGCCAGCAGTTACTTTGACACCAGATGGTCTGAAGCTTTCTTT. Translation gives CASSYFDTRWSEAFF.

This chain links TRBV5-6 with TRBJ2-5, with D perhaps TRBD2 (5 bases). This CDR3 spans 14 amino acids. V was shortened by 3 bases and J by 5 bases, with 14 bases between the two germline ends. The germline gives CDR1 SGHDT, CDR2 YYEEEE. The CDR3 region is CASSSTTREETQYF. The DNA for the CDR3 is TGTGCCAGCAGCTCTACAACTAGAGAGGAGACCCAGTACTTC.